This T cell receptor beta chain comes out of a study of OX40 agonist ivuxolimab in advanced cancers. Study outcomes and limitations: Circulating CD4+ and CD8+ T cells showed clonal expansion by week 6 at 0.1 to 3.0 mg/kg. Among the lowest peripheral clonal expansion occurred in 0.1-3.0 mg/kg partial responders.

As concerns this clone: Its target is unknown.

Profiling relied on immunoSEQ multiplex PCR, and the TCRdb table lists in-frame clones only, not all of them. Of around 80,000 clones in the sample, 70% to 85% were seen once. V was pared by 2 bases and J by 1 base, with 15 bases between. CDR3 length equals 16 residues. Germline loops: CDR1 SGHRS, CDR2 YFSETQ. The specimen comprised CD4+ or CD8+ T cells sorted from blood, sampled in a trial of the OX40 agonist ivuxolimab. This chain uses TRBV5-1 with TRBJ1-1, with D tentatively TRBD1 (6 bases). The TCR was taken from an adult with an advanced solid tumor such as melanoma, head and neck, liver or kidney cancer. DNA for the CDR3: TGCGCCAGCAGCTTCGTGGGGGGCGCAAGGAACACTGAAGCTTTCTTT. It encodes CASSFVGGARNTEAFF.